This T cell receptor (beta chain) was recovered during a study of monozygotic twins with inflammatory bowel disease (dated by TCRdb to between 2018 and 2021). Notes on the research overall: The full study comprised 30 or so monozygotic twin pairs: nine German pairs (four IBD-concordant, five IBD-discordant) and 19 IBD-discordant Danish pairs. The search for disease-associated traits relied mainly on comparing, within discordant pairs, IBD patients with their genetically identical healthy co-twins. Each individual had, on average, about 151 000 unique TCRalpha sequences and 181 000 unique TCRbeta sequences available for analysis.

The CDR3 starts with the cysteine, ends with the phenylalanine, and has 11 residues. No DNA is recorded. A remark on this clonotype: The specificity of this receptor is unknown.

To prepare the library, 5' RACE was applied. Each TCR library was prepared from 3,500 to 4,500 ng of total RNA. cDNA was synthesized with SMARTScribe reverse transcriptase in eight separate reactions per sample. During cDNA synthesis, template switching introduced unique molecular identifiers that contained a 6-nucleotide sample barcode. Amplification of TCRalpha and TCRbeta cDNA involved two nested PCRs of approximately 16 and 10 cycles, and each PCR was followed by bead purification. Before amplification, cDNA was treated with uracil DNA-glycosylase and purified using the QIAquick PCR purification kit. The second PCR added Illumina TruSeq-compatible adapters along with sample-specific barcodes. TapeStation and Qubit were used to check library quality and concentration, and 5 ng of each library was pooled. Pooled libraries were sequenced on an Illumina HiSeq2500 single-index Rapid Run with 2 x 100 bp reads and custom sequencing primers. On the authors' methods: UMI-based consensus assembly with MiGEC version 1.2.6 was used to correct PCR and sequencing errors. MiXCR version 2.1.1 was used for V(D)J alignment, clonotype assembly and CDR3 extraction. Normalisation of gene usage, clonotype sharing and MAIT/NKT TCR abundance was achieved by analysing the top 1000, 10 000 and 20 000 clonotypes per sample. After downsampling to 27 000 UMIs, diversity was calculated as the inverse Simpson index using the vegan R package. Statistical testing used paired Mann-Whitney U tests on the discordant twin pairs and applied Benjamini-Hochberg correction for multiple testing. After the reads were reprocessed by TCRdb, one entry was made per CDR3 protein sequence, with no DNA. The V and J calls reflect TCRdb's pipeline rather than the authors' work. The table of this sample itemizes under 350,000 distinct CDR3 sequences. The top ten constitute approximately 5.4% of the sample.

From each donor, an approximately 2.6 ml peripheral blood sample was collected into PAXgene tubes and kept at -80 degrees C. Without any T cell sorting, total RNA was extracted from whole blood using the PAXgene blood miRNA kit on an automated QIAcube. Peripheral blood from monozygotic twin pairs concordant or discordant for inflammatory bowel disease was subjected to deep TCRalpha and TCRbeta repertoire profiling with unique molecular barcoding. Smoking habits were recorded for all twin pairs, and individuals were classified as current, former or never smokers. The paper as a whole reports these results and caveats: Fewer clonotypes were shared with other individuals by IBD patients than by healthy twins, most markedly in patients showing signs of disease activity. The results gave no support for a single strong signal or clonotype linked to IBD. Distinction between different T cell subtypes could not be achieved in the analysis. Because patients were on differing immunosuppressive treatments, the repertoires may have picked up extra background noise and inter-individual variability. TCRbeta repertoire diversity, by inverse Simpson index, was decreased in IBD patients compared with their healthy co-twins. Repertoire similarity did not differ between concordant and discordant twins, possibly due to limited statistical power.

The origin of this receptor is a human donor with ulcerative colitis or Crohn's disease, or a healthy co-twin of an affected twin (not recorded which). Sequencing was done on a sample of blood. The chain uses TRBV12-3 or TRBV12-4 and TRBJ2-2. Here the CDR3 is given as CASGHPGELFF.